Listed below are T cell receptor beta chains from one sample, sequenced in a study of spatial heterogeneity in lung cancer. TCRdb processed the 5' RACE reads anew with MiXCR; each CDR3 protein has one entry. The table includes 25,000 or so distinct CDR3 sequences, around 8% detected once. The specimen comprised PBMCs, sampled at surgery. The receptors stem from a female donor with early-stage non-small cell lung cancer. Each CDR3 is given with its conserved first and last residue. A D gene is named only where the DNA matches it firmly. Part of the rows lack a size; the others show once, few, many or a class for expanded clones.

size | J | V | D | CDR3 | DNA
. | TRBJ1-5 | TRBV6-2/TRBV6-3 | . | CASSYSGSYQPQHF | TGTGCCAGCAGTTACTCGGGGTCCTATCAGCCCCAGCATTTT
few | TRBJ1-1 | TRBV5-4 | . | CASSQTDRLPEAFF | TGTGCCAGCAGCCAGACAGACCGGCTACCTGAAGCTTTCTTT
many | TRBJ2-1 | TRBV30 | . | CAWTGASSYNEQFF | TGTGCCTGGACTGGGGCCAGCTCATACAATGAGCAGTTCTTC
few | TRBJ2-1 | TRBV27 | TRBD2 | CASSFLGLAGAVNNEQFF | TGTGCCAGCAGTTTTCTGGGACTAGCGGGAGCAGTGAACAATGAGCAGTTCTTC
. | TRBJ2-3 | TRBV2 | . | CASGEKTSTDTQYF | TGTGCCAGCGGGGAAAAAACTAGCACAGATACGCAGTATTTT
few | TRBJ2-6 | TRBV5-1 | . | CASSTRTAGANVLTF | TGCGCCAGCAGCACTCGGACGGCCGGGGCCAACGTCCTGACTTTC
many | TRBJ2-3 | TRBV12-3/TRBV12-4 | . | CASSFGPQEGKQYF | TGTGCCAGCAGTTTTGGACCACAAGAAGGGAAGCAGTATTTT
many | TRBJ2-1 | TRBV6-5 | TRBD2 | CASSYSRASGSNEQFF | TGTGCCAGCAGTTACTCGAGGGCTAGCGGGAGTAATGAGCAGTTCTTC
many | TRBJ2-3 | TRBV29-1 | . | CSVEDVLGPDTQYF | TGCAGCGTTGAAGATGTCCTAGGTCCAGATACGCAGTATTTT
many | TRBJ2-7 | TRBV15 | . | CATSIGTGYPREQYF | TGTGCCACCAGCATAGGAACAGGATATCCGAGAGAGCAGTACTTC
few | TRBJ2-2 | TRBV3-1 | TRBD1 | CASSQEGTGLTGELFF | TGTGCCAGCAGCCAAGAAGGGACAGGACTGACCGGGGAGCTGTTTTTT
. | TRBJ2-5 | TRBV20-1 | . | CSARDPGPRRETQYF | TGCAGTGCTAGAGACCCGGGACCGAGACGAGAGACCCAGTACTTC
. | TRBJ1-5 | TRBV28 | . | CASSLVWAGQPQHF | TGTGCCAGCAGCCTCGTCTGGGCTGGTCAGCCCCAGCATTTT
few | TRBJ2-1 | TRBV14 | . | CASSQGRYNEQFF | TGTGCCAGCAGCCAAGGCAGGTACAATGAGCAGTTCTTC
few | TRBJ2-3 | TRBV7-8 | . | CASVGRGTDTQYF | TGTGCCAGTGTCGGGAGAGGGACAGATACGCAGTATTTT